Shown below are 14 T cell receptor beta chains from a single sample sequenced in a study of blood T cell repertoires in COVID-19. Profiling relied on immunoSEQ multiplex PCR, and the TCRdb table lists in-frame clones only, not all of them. This sample has about 300,000 clones, with roughly nine tenths found just once. The sample consisted of PBMCs or T cells enriched from blood (not recorded which). The receptors were sampled from a woman aged 50 to 65 who had been exposed to COVID-19.

The chain couples TRBV21-1 to TRBJ2-2; no check of the table's D call, TRBD1, against the DNA was made. TRBV21-1 is a listed pseudogene. The CDR3 spans 17 residues. For the CDR3, the DNA is TGTGCCAGCAGCAAAGTCAGGGGTGCTTGGCCCACCGGGGAGCTGTTTTTT. This translates into CASSKVRGAWPTGELFF.

The V call is TRBV10-3, the J call TRBJ2-7; 7 bases fit TRBD1. The ends lost 6 bases at V and 5 bases at J; junction bases unmatched: 4. Germline CDR1 reads ENHRY; CDR2 reads SYGVKD. The length of the CDR3 is 12 residues. CDR3 loop: CAIRQGDDEQYF. CDR3 sequence (DNA): TGTGCCATCAGGCAGGGGGACGACGAGCAGTACTTC.

The rearrangement joins TRBV7-9 to TRBJ1-2; 8 nucleotides line up with TRBD1. The CDR3 spans 14 residues. CDR1 is SEHNR and CDR2 is FQNEAQ in the germline V gene (reference sequence). V dropped 2 bases and J dropped 7; count of bases not matched to a gene: 6. As DNA, the CDR3 is TGTGCCAGCAGCTTACAGGGGGCGAACGGTGGCTACACCTTC. It is translated as CASSLQGANGGYTF. Variable domain in full (rest from reference TRBV7-9 and TRBJ1-2): DTGVSQNPRHKITKRGQNVTFRCDPISEHNRLYWYRQTLGQGPEFLTYFQNEAQLEKSRLLSDRFSAERPKGSFSTLEIQRTEQGDSAMYLCASSLQGANGGYTFGSGTRLTVV.

Regarding this clone: The sample has other DNA sequences that encode this CDR3 too. V is TRBV7-2 and J is TRBJ1-2; maybe TRBD1 (5 bases). Germline V gene sequence: CDR1 SGHTA, CDR2 FQGNSA. V shed 5 bases and J shed 4 bases, with 8 bases lying between them. This CDR3 spans 12 amino acids. The CDR3 sequence is CASSPDSYGYTF. CDR3 coding DNA: TGTGCCAGCAGCCCAGACAGCTATGGCTACACCTTC.

The rearrangement joins TRBV25-1 to TRBJ2-1; D possibly corresponds to TRBD2 (6 bases). This CDR3 has 14 amino acids. CDR1 is MGHDK, CDR2 SYGVNS, per germline. V lost 7 bases, J lost 4 bases, and 14 bases lay in between. For the CDR3, the DNA is TGTGCCAGCATTAGGGACTCAATATACAATGAGCAGTTCTTC. Its translation is CASIRDSIYNEQFF.

This rearrangement joins TRBV18 to TRBJ2-2, with 8 bases aligning to TRBD1. The CDR3 loop spans 15 amino acids. Looked up from germline, CDR1 is KGHSH and CDR2 is LQKENI. V lost 8 bases, J lost 1 base, and 6 bases stayed unmatched. The CDR3 spells CASTTGTGNTGELFF. For the CDR3, the DNA is TGTGCCAGCACAACGGGGACAGGGAACACCGGGGAGCTGTTTTTT.

This chain links TRBV24-1 with TRBJ1-2; 7 nucleotides agree with TRBD1. Germline CDR1 and CDR2: KGHDR and SFDVKD. The CDR3 totals 14 residues. Unmatched junction bases numbered 3, after V lost 4 bases and J lost 2 bases. CDR3 in amino acids: CATSDLGQNYGYTF. The CDR3 coding sequence is TGTGCCACCAGTGACTTGGGACAGAACTATGGCTACACCTTC.

This chain joins TRBV7-2 and TRBJ1-2; 7 bases map to TRBD1. Germline V lookup: CDR1 SGHTA, CDR2 FQGNSA. With 1 base clipped from V and 7 bases from J, the junction kept 6 bases outside the gene matches. The CDR3 runs 14 residues. CDR3 loop: CASSLGQGAFGYTF. In DNA form, the CDR3 reads TGTGCCAGCAGCTTAGGACAGGGAGCATTTGGCTACACCTTC.

This rearrangement joins TRBV7-2 to TRBJ2-3, with TRBD2 as a possible D gene (6 bases). V lost 7 bases to trimming and J lost 4 bases, with 15 bases between them. Germline CDR1 is SGHTA and CDR2 is FQGNSA. The length of the CDR3 is 14 residues. CDR3 loop: CASTHGGASDTQYF. The CDR3 bases are TGTGCCAGCACTCATGGAGGGGCCTCAGATACGCAGTATTTT.

The count of this clone is one. Mismatch with germline at one junction end may stem from a read error. The gene calls are TRBV18 and TRBJ2-4; D is possibly TRBD2 (5 bases). In germline, CDR1 is KGHSH, CDR2 LQKENI. There are 15 residues in the CDR3. CDR3 loop: CATSLVPLAKDIQYF. CDR3 sequence (DNA): TGTGCCACCTCTCTGGTACCTCTAGCCAAAGACATTCAGTACTTC.

The sample holds one count of this clone. V usage is TRBV3-1 (or the pseudogene TRBV3-2) and J usage is TRBJ1-5, with TRBD1 matching 12 bases. The CDR3 runs to 18 residues. With V trimmed by 2 bases and J by 1 base, 6 bases remained unmatched. Germline V lookup: CDR1 LGHDT, CDR2 YNNKEL (reference sequence). The CDR3 loop is CASSQTGTGGSSNQPQHF. As DNA, the CDR3 is TGTGCCAGCAGCCAAACGGGGACAGGGGGCTCGAGCAATCAGCCCCAGCATTTT.

The DNA of the CDR3 is TGTGCCAGCAGCCGGGGCCTCGGCACAGATACGCAGTATTTT. The encoded protein is CASSRGLGTDTQYF. The chain links TRBV3-1 (or the pseudogene TRBV3-2) to TRBJ2-3; a weak D match, TRBD1 (5 bases). The CDR3 loop spans 14 amino acids. Germline-derived CDR1 and CDR2 are LGHDT and YNNKEL (reference sequence). V was cut by 4 bases and J by 1 base, with 9 bases left in between.

V is TRBV2 and J is TRBJ2-2, with D maybe TRBD1 (6 bases). Germline-derived CDR1 and CDR2 are SNHLY and FYNNEI. The CDR3 loop spans 15 amino acids. The V gene lost 4 bases and the J gene lost 8 bases, with 17 bases spanning the gap. The CDR3 reads CASSVLGAMAGELFF. In DNA form, the CDR3 reads TGTGCCAGCAGTGTACTGGGGGCCATGGCGGGGGAGCTGTTTTTT.

The genes are TRBV2 and TRBJ2-1; TRBD1 matches 7 bases. Trimming cost V 4 bases and J 6 bases; bases outside gene matches: 6. Per the germline V gene, CDR1 is SNHLY and CDR2 is FYNNEI. The CDR3 contains 14 residues. The CDR3 sequence is CASSVDRPPNEQFF. In DNA form, the CDR3 reads TGTGCCAGCAGTGTGGACAGGCCGCCCAATGAGCAGTTCTTC.